The rows below give T cell receptor beta chains drawn from one sample of a study of OX40 agonist ivuxolimab in advanced cancers. The repertoire was sequenced with immunoSEQ multiplex PCR; TCRdb's copy has only in-frame clones and lacks some. The sample contains more than 13,000 clones, roughly 87% of which appear only once. The sample in question was CD4+ or CD8+ T cells sorted from blood, obtained in a trial of the OX40 agonist ivuxolimab. The receptors here all came from an adult with an advanced solid tumor such as melanoma, head and neck, liver or kidney cancer. The CDR3 runs from the conserved cysteine through the conserved F or W. The order of the fields is clone size, V gene, D gene, J gene, CDR3 DNA, CDR3 protein. D genes are given only for firm matches. Only part of the rows carry a size: once, few, many, or a class if the clone is expanded.

-	TRBV5-5	-	TRBJ1-5	TGTGCCAGCAGCTTGGAAGGAGGGAATCAGCCCCAGCATTTT	CASSLEGGNQPQHF
-	TRBV7-3	TRBD2	TRBJ2-7	TGTGCCAGCAGCTTCCCGACTAGCGGTACTGACGAGCAGTACTTC	CASSFPTSGTDEQYF
once	TRBV19	-	TRBJ2-1	TGTGCCAGTAGTATAGGTGGGGGTGGAGAGCAGTTCTTC	CASSIGGGGEQFF
once	TRBV5-4	-	TRBJ2-1	TGTGCCAGCAGCTTGAGAGCTCCCTTGGGGTACAATGAGCAGTTCTTC	CASSLRAPLGYNEQFF
-	TRBV19	-	TRBJ1-2	TGTGCCAGTAGTGGACAATACTATGGCTACACCTTC	CASSGQYYGYTF
once	TRBV19	-	TRBJ2-2	TGTGCCAGTGAAAGTCAACAATGGAACACCGGGGAGCTGTTTTTT	CASESQQWNTGELFF
-	TRBV15	-	TRBJ2-3	TGTGCCACCAGCAGAGGACTAGTAAGCACAGATACGCAGTATTTT	CATSRGLVSTDTQYF
-	TRBV11-1	-	TRBJ2-7	TGTGCCAGCAGCTTTAGTAGCGGTTACGAGCAGTACTTC	CASSFSSGYEQYF
-	TRBV9	TRBD1	TRBJ2-1	TGTGCCAGCAGCGTAGAAAGGGGGCGCAATGAGCAGTTCTTC	CASSVERGRNEQFF
-	TRBV5-8	TRBD1	TRBJ1-2	TGTGCCAGCAGCGTGGAGGGGGCCTTAAACGGCTACACCTTC	CASSVEGALNGYTF
-	TRBV30	-	TRBJ2-5	TGTGCCTGGAGTATGGAGACCCAGTACTTC	CAWSMETQYF
-	TRBV11-3	-	TRBJ2-7	TGTGCCAGCAGCGACTACGAGCAGTACTTC	CASSDYEQYF
-	TRBV6-4	TRBD2	TRBJ2-2	TGTGCCAGCAGCCTAGCGGGGGGCCCTCTTAACGGGGAGCTGTTTTTT	CASSLAGGPLNGELFF
-	TRBV4-1	TRBD1	TRBJ1-2	TGCGCCAGCAGGGGGACAGGGGAGAGAGGCTACACCTTC	CASRGTGERGYTF
-	TRBV15	TRBD1	TRBJ2-5	TGTGCCACCCGATCGACAGGGGGAGGGTTGGAGACCCAGTACTTC	CATRSTGGGLETQYF
-	TRBV6-5	-	TRBJ2-7	TGTGCCAGCAGTTACCCCCGGGCCTACGAGCAGTACTTC	CASSYPRAYEQYF
-	TRBV4-1	TRBD1	TRBJ2-1	TGCGCCAGCAGCCGGAACCCGGGACAGGGCAAAGAGCAGTTCTTC	CASSRNPGQGKEQFF
-	TRBV19	-	TRBJ2-2	TGTGCCAGTAAACCATCGACAGCCACCGGGGAGCTGTTTTTT	CASKPSTATGELFF
-	TRBV4-2	-	TRBJ2-1	TGTGCCAGCAGCCAAGATTCCAGCGCATCCTACAATGAGCAGTTCTTC	CASSQDSSASYNEQFF
-	TRBV9	TRBD2	TRBJ2-3	TGTGCCAGCAGCGTCCTCGGACTAGTGCCCACAGATACGCAGTATTTT	CASSVLGLVPTDTQYF
-	TRBV6-5	TRBD1	TRBJ2-7	TGTGCCAGCAGTTCCCCTCGGACAGGTAACTCCTACGAGCAGTACTTC	CASSSPRTGNSYEQYF
-	TRBV5-1	TRBD2	TRBJ2-1	TGCGCCAGCAGCTTGGGGACTAGCGGGGACAATGAGCAGTTCTTC	CASSLGTSGDNEQFF
-	TRBV11-3	-	TRBJ1-2	TGTGCCAGCAGCTTGGTAGTAGGGCGGGATGGCTACACCTTC	CASSLVVGRDGYTF